This T cell receptor beta chain derives from a study of blood T cells in healthy people across ages. Isolated PBMCs totaled at least 6 million in each sample. The authors extracted at least 6 micrograms of total RNA per sample. This CDR3 is built from 15 residues. The germline CDR1 and CDR2 sequences are LGHNA and YSLEER. V was shortened by 1 base and J by 6 bases, with 12 bases between the two germline ends. Primers used in a second PCR of roughly 6 to 12 cycles were a sample-barcoded 5' primer and a J-beta primer mix. There were at least 3 million CDR3-containing paired-end reads obtained from each sample. TCRdb reanalysed the 5' RACE reads using MiXCR and keeps one entry per CDR3 protein. The data hold 800,000 to 1,300,000 distinct CDR3 sequences, with 25% observed a single time. In addition, the sample was reused for a study of T cells of mothers and their children.

The clonotype originates from a girl aged 2 to 10 in good health. The chain uses TRBV4-3 and TRBJ2-2; D unclear. The source material was blood. The CDR3 loop is CASSQGETASGELFF. The CDR3 DNA is TGCGCCAGCAGCCAAGGGGAAACAGCCTCCGGGGAGCTGTTTTTT.